The 22 T cell receptor beta chains in this list originate from one sample, sequenced in a study of Graves' ophthalmopathy and Graves' hyperthyroidism. Amplification from RNA transcripts yielded the TCR beta CDR3 regions. Following a first-round RT-PCR that used HTBI primers, a second-round multiplex PCR was carried out. Each CDR3 protein gets one entry after TCRdb re-called the multiplex PCR reads with MiXCR. Of about 1.1 million distinct CDR3 sequences in the sample, around a third were seen once. Sample: peripheral blood or thyroid tissue (not recorded which). Every receptor here comes from an adult man with Graves' hyperthyroidism.

Concerning this clonotype: Possible read error: a much larger clone is one base away. J is TRBJ1-5 and V is TRBV7-9; D is uncertain. The J call is doubtful: the DNA matches TRBJ2-3 better. There are 15 residues in the CDR3. Germline V gene data show CDR1 as SEHNR and CDR2 as FQNEAQ (reference sequence). The CDR3 DNA reads TGTGCCAGCAGCGGGGAATCTTATAGCAATCAGCCCCAGTATTTT. It specifies CASSGESYSNQPQYF.

This clonotype was recorded once. This clone may be a read error of a much larger clone one base away. The rearrangement joins TRBV10-1 to TRBJ2-7; 7 nucleotides agree with TRBD1. The CDR3 totals 15 residues. After removal of 3 bases from V and 1 base from J, the junction contained 6 bases not matched to a gene. The V gene's germline CDR1 is WNHNN and CDR2 SYGVQD (reference sequence). This CDR3 reads CASSDPGQNSYEQYF. CDR3 DNA: TGCGCCAGCAGTGACCCGGGACAGAATTCCTACGAGCAGTACTTC.

This clonotype came up many times. The rearrangement uses TRBV7-2 and TRBJ2-5; D possibly corresponds to TRBD2 (5 bases). Trimming shortened V by 3 bases and J by 9 bases, and 23 bases separated the two germline ends. The CDR3 contains 16 residues. The germline CDR1 and CDR2 sequences are SGHTA and FQGNSA. The CDR3 region has the DNA TGTGCCAGCAGCTTTATGGGCCGGGGAAATTTTATGTCCCAGTACTTC. It yields the protein CASSFMGRGNFMSQYF.

This clonotype was seen just once. A much larger clone lies one base from this, so it may be a read error. The rearrangement uses TRBV6-5 and TRBJ1-1, with unresolved D. Trimming cost V 11 bases and J 1 base, with 11 bases left between them. Looked up from germline, CDR1 is MNHEY and CDR2 is SVGAGI. This CDR3 has 12 residues. DNA for the CDR3: TGTGCCGGCTGGTTGGGGAACACTGAAGCTTTCTTT. It translates to CAGWLGNTEAFF.

This clonotype was observed at least ten times. The V call is TRBV15, the J call TRBJ2-7; D is possibly TRBD1 (7 bases). The CDR3 extends over 19 amino acids. The germline gives CDR1 LNHNV, CDR2 YYDKDF (reference sequence). Between the trimmed V and J ends, which lost 0 bases and 6 bases, there was a span of 27 bases. The CDR3: CATSRDLMTGNMYGGEQYF. CDR3 bases: TGTGCCACCAGCAGAGATCTGATGACAGGGAATATGTACGGGGGCGAGCAGTACTTC.

This clonotype showed up just a few times. V usage is TRBV18 and J usage is TRBJ2-5, with a tentative D call TRBD2 (6 bases). Germline V gives CDR1 KGHSH, CDR2 LQKENI. This CDR3 is 14 amino acids long. Trimming pared 0 bases from V and 5 bases from J, leaving 10 bases between. The CDR3 here is CASSPPEGRETQYF. The CDR3 coding sequence is TGTGCCAGCTCACCACCGGAGGGGCGGGAGACCCAGTACTTC.

V and J are TRBV13 and TRBJ1-6; 7 bases are a match to TRBD1. Trimming cost V 0 bases and J 7 bases; bases outside gene matches: 9. CDR1 and CDR2 from the germline V gene are PRHDT and FYEKMQ (reference sequence). The CDR3 is 17 amino acids. CDR3 sequence reads: CASSLGEGDRENSPLHF. CDR3 in DNA: TGTGCCAGCAGCTTAGGAGAGGGCGACAGGGAGAATTCACCCCTCCACTTT.

The V call is TRBV7-9, the J call TRBJ2-7; weak D call: TRBD2 (7 bases). The germline CDR1 and CDR2 sequences are SEHNR and FQNEAQ (reference sequence). This CDR3 contains 14 residues. Trimming pared 3 bases from V and 7 bases from J, leaving 16 bases between. The CDR3 here is CASSFGGLGGEQYF. The CDR3 nucleotides read TGTGCCAGCAGCTTCGGCGGACTAGGGGGAGAGCAGTACTTC.

Only a few counts were recorded for this clonotype. The chain links TRBV7-2 to TRBJ1-6; 9 nucleotides agree with TRBD1. J was trimmed by 10 bases and V by 4 bases; bases with no gene match: 8. The CDR3 runs to 15 residues. Germline-derived CDR1 and CDR2 are SGHTA and FQGNSA. Here the CDR3 DNA reads TGTGCCAGCAGCTCCAAGGACAGGGGTTCGTCACCCCTCCACTTT. This sequence encodes CASSSKDRGSSPLHF.

CDR3 in amino acids: CAISESGQGTPLHF. The CDR3, as DNA: TGTGCCATCAGTGAGTCGGGACAGGGGACACCCCTCCACTTT. The genes are TRBV10-3 and TRBJ1-6; TRBD1 agrees at 10 bases. Germline-derived CDR1 and CDR2 are ENHRY and SYGVKD. The CDR3 is 14 amino acids. The ends lost 0 bases at V and 11 bases at J; junction bases unmatched: 1.

This clonotype has more than one count but fewer than ten. A much larger clone lies a single base off, so this may be a read error. The genes are TRBV2 and TRBJ2-7; tentatively, D is TRBD2 (6 bases). Trimming took off 10 bases at V and 5 bases at J, with 15 bases between the two ends. Germline V gene data show CDR1 as SNHLY and CDR2 as FYNNEI. The CDR3 covers 12 residues. CDR3 bases: TGTGCCAAACGGGACTTAGGTGACGAGCAGTACTTC. Translated: CAKRDLGDEQYF.

The chain uses TRBV29-1 and TRBJ1-6; D might be TRBD1 (5 bases). Germline V CDR1 and CDR2: SQVTM, ANQGSEA. Trimming stripped 6 bases from V and 6 bases from J, with 12 bases between. This CDR3 spans 13 amino acids. The CDR3 DNA sequence: TGCAGCGTCGCTACCGGGGGTAATTCACCCCTCCACTTT. It translates to CSVATGGNSPLHF.

This clonotype was picked up many times. The rearrangement uses TRBV6-4 and TRBJ1-2; D is undetermined. Trimming removed 2 bases from V and 4 bases from J, with 8 bases in between. The CDR3 sequence is 13 residues long. Germline V CDR1 and CDR2: MRHNA, SNTAGT. In DNA form, the CDR3 reads TGTGCCAGCAGTGACGAGCGGGGCTATGGCTACACCTTC. This codes for CASSDERGYGYTF.

The V gene is TRBV2, the J gene TRBJ2-7; D possibly matches TRBD1 or TRBD2 (5 bases each). CDR3 length: 10 amino acids. The germline CDR1 and CDR2 sequences are SNHLY and FYNNEI. Trimming removed 8 bases from V and 7 bases from J, with 9 bases in between. The CDR3 bases are TGTGCCAGCTTGGGGGAGGAGCAGTACTTC. This codes for CASLGEEQYF.

Comments on this clonotype: No conserved phenylalanine or tryptophan ends this CDR3, so it is likely a read error. It is unclear where the CDR3 begins or ends on the DNA, so no DNA is shown, and the CDR3 is as TCRdb lists it. The V gene is TRBV7-2, the J gene TRBJ1-3. Termini included, the CDR3 measures 9 amino acids. The V gene's germline CDR1 is SGHTA and CDR2 FQGNSA. CDR3 residues: CASSFGMGS.

Note on this clonotype: Likely a read error: the CDR3 ends without its conserved phenylalanine or tryptophan. This sequence joins TRBV6-5 and TRBJ1-6; the D is unclear. Trimming removed 5 bases at V and 8 bases at J, with 19 bases between. This CDR3 region has 16 residues. Germline CDR1 and CDR2: MNHEY and SVGAGI. CDR3: CASSAYSGLGDSPLHL. DNA of the CDR3: TGTGCCAGCAGTGCCTACTCAGGACTCGGGGATTCACCCCTCCACCTT.

This clonotype was counted between two and nine times. This sequence is one base from a far larger clone and is likely a read error. The rearrangement uses TRBV7-9 and TRBJ2-5; 10 nucleotides match TRBD1. CDR1 SEHNR and CDR2 FQNEAQ come from the germline V gene (reference sequence). The junction had 0 bases not matched to a gene; V was cut back by 4 bases and J by 1 base. The CDR3 spans 14 residues. The chain's CDR3 is CASSWDRGQETQYF. The CDR3, as DNA: TGTGCCAGCAGCTGGGACAGGGGCCAAGAGACCCAGTACTTC.

The V gene is TRBV6-5, the J gene TRBJ2-7, with 8 bases identical to TRBD2. The germline V gene has CDR1 MNHEY and CDR2 SVGAGI. Trimming at V came to 8 bases and at J to 7 bases, leaving 16 bases not matched to a gene. The CDR3 has 15 amino acids. The chain's CDR3 is CASRQTGTRGGEQYF. CDR3 nucleotide sequence: TGTGCCAGCCGCCAAACCGGGACTAGAGGGGGAGAGCAGTACTTC.

The V call is TRBV11-1, the J call TRBJ2-5, with no clear D. The V end was cut by 6 bases, the J end by 2 bases, with 22 bases between. Germline V CDR1 and CDR2: SGHAT, FQDESV (reference sequence). CDR3 size: 17 residues. The CDR3 nucleotides read TGTGCCAGCAGAACCACCGACGTGTCACCGACGCAAGAGACCCAGTACTTC. This encodes CASRTTDVSPTQETQYF.

In this sample, this clonotype turned up many times. In DNA form, the CDR3 reads TGTGCCAGCAGTCAAACAGGGGACTATGGCTACACCTTC. It yields the protein CASSQTGDYGYTF. J is TRBJ1-2 and V is TRBV25-1; 7 bases agree with TRBD1. Germline values: CDR1 MGHDK, CDR2 SYGVNS. Germline trimming cut 5 bases from V and 3 bases from J; bases unmatched to any gene: 3. CDR3 size: 13 residues.

This clonotype was seen at least ten times. This chain connects TRBV25-1 to TRBJ2-7; 10 positions agree with TRBD2. Germline lookup yields CDR1 MGHDK and CDR2 SYGVNS. V lost 1 base to trimming and J lost 4 bases; unmatched junction nucleotides: 7. The CDR3 loop spans 16 amino acids. CDR3 residues: CASSESGASGSYEQYF. CDR3 DNA sequence: TGTGCCAGCAGTGAATCCGGGGCTAGCGGGAGTTACGAGCAGTACTTC.

This clonotype was seen repeatedly, ten times or more. The chain employs TRBV29-1 and TRBJ2-5; a weak D match, TRBD1 (6 bases). V was clipped by 3 bases and J by 1 base, with 9 bases between them. Per the germline V gene, CDR1 is SQVTM and CDR2 is ANQGSEA. The CDR3 has 13 residues. The CDR3 DNA reads as TGCAGCGTTGACCCGGACAGCCAAGAGACCCAGTACTTC. This translates into CSVDPDSQETQYF.